This is a list of T cell receptor beta chains from one sample in a study of shared clonotypes between healthy human individuals. The method was immunoSEQ multiplex PCR; TCRdb's version includes in-frame clones alone and lacks a portion of them. The table includes roughly 2.6 million clones, over 85% detected once. Sequencing used naive CD4+ T cells sorted from blood. These receptors originate from a man aged 18-30 years in good health. The CDR3 runs from the conserved cysteine through the conserved F or W. D genes are given only for firm matches. Clone size appears in some rows only: once, few, many, or a class for an expanded clone.

abundance	v_gene	d_gene	j_gene	CDR3nt	CDR3aa
.	TRBV11-2	.	TRBJ2-1	TGTGCCAGCAGCCCAGGGTATAGTGCCTACAATGAGCAGTTCTTC	CASSPGYSAYNEQFF
.	TRBV30	.	TRBJ1-6	TGTGCCTGGAGTGTACGTACCGAATCACCCCTCCACTTT	CAWSVRTESPLHF
.	TRBV28	TRBD2	TRBJ2-7	TGTGCCAGCAGTCCGAGGACTAGCGGCAACTACGAGCAGTACTTC	CASSPRTSGNYEQYF
.	TRBV10-1	TRBD2	TRBJ2-7	TGCGCCAGCAGTGAGGCTAGCGGGAGAACCTACGAGCAGTACTTC	CASSEASGRTYEQYF
.	TRBV18	TRBD1	TRBJ1-1	TGTGCCAGCTCACCCGGACAGGTTTGGGGCACTGAAGCTTTCTTT	CASSPGQVWGTEAFF
.	TRBV6-6	TRBD1	TRBJ2-1	TGTGCCAGCAGTTTCCCGGGACAGGGTTACAATGAGCAGTTCTTC	CASSFPGQGYNEQFF
.	TRBV7-2	TRBD1	TRBJ2-5	TGTGCCAGCAGCTCCCGGACAGGGGGCATAGAGACCCAGTACTTC	CASSSRTGGIETQYF
once	TRBV6-1	.	TRBJ1-2	TGTGCCAGCAGCCCGCCCCCGGGGCACTATGGCTACACCTTC	CASSPPPGHYGYTF
.	TRBV7-2	.	TRBJ2-3	TGTGCCAGCAGCCCCCGGGGTGGGGTGGGCACAGATACGCAGTATTTT	CASSPRGGVGTDTQYF
.	TRBV7-2	.	TRBJ2-3	TGTGCCAGCAGCTTACGCCAGGGGGATACGCAGTATTTT	CASSLRQGDTQYF
.	TRBV7-9	.	TRBJ2-5	TGTGCCAGCAGCGGGGCCCTGGGGGAGACCCAGTACTTC	CASSGALGETQYF
.	TRBV5-1	TRBD1	TRBJ2-2	TGCGCCAGCAGCTCCGGGACAGGGAACACCGGGGAGCTGTTTTTT	CASSSGTGNTGELFF
.	TRBV19	TRBD1	TRBJ1-6	TGTGCCAGTAGTATCGGGACAGGGCCTAATTCACCCCTCCACTTT	CASSIGTGPNSPLHF
.	TRBV6-5	TRBD1	TRBJ1-1	TGTGCCAGCAGTTACTATACAGGGGGCGTGAAGACTGAAGCTTTCTTT	CASSYYTGGVKTEAFF
once	TRBV10-3	.	TRBJ1-3	TGTGCCATCAGTTTCTCGGACAAGGTATCTGGAAACACCATATATTTT	CAISFSDKVSGNTIYF
.	TRBV14	.	TRBJ1-2	TGTGCCAGCAGCCAAGTTTTCTGGGATGGCTACACCTTC	CASSQVFWDGYTF
.	TRBV4-2	TRBD2	TRBJ2-7	TGTGCCAGCACCCCCCCGACTAGCGTCTACGAGCAGTACTTC	CASTPPTSVYEQYF
.	TRBV21-1	.	TRBJ2-3	TGTGCCAGCAGCAAAATTGGGGAGGGAGATACGCAGTATTTT	CASSKIGEGDTQYF
.	TRBV5-4	.	TRBJ2-7	TGTGCCAGCAGCTGGAACAACTACGAGCAGTACTTC	CASSWNNYEQYF
.	TRBV4-3	.	TRBJ2-1	TGCGCCAGCAGCCAAGGAAGGTCCGGGAGCGGAGCCTACAATGAGCAGTTCTTC	CASSQGRSGSGAYNEQFF
.	TRBV7-8	TRBD2	TRBJ2-5	TGTGCCAGCAGGCATCGGACTAGAATCGGACAAGAGACCCAGTACTTC	CASRHRTRIGQETQYF
.	TRBV15	.	TRBJ2-5	TGTGCCACCAGAGAAGGGGGACGCGAGACCCAGTACTTC	CATREGGRETQYF
.	TRBV18	.	TRBJ1-4	TGTGCCAGCTCACCGGGTCCACCCGTTAATGAAAAACTGTTTTTT	CASSPGPPVNEKLFF
.	TRBV25-1	.	TRBJ2-1	TGTGCCAGCAGCGAAATATACAATGAGCAGTTCTTC	CASSEIYNEQFF
.	TRBV7-9	TRBD2	TRBJ2-3	TGTGCCAGCAGCCCGAAGGGACGGGGGACTAGTCCACCAGATACGCAGTATTTT	CASSPKGRGTSPPDTQYF
.	TRBV10-3	TRBD2	TRBJ2-3	TGTGCCATCAGCCTCCCGGGGACTAGCGGGAGTACAGATACGCAGTATTTT	CAISLPGTSGSTDTQYF
.	TRBV27	.	TRBJ2-3	TGTGCCAGCAGTTTTAGGCGGACTTTCGAGGCCTACGAACTAGATACGCAGTATTTT	CASSFRRTFEAYELDTQYF
.	TRBV19	TRBD1	TRBJ1-2	TGTGCCAGTGGGGGACAGGGGGCTTATGGCTACACCTTC	CASGGQGAYGYTF
once	TRBV19	TRBD2	TRBJ2-2	TGTGCCAGTAGTATAGACCCAGCGGGAGGGTCCGGGGAGCTGTTTTTT	CASSIDPAGGSGELFF
once	TRBV10-3	.	TRBJ2-3	TGTGCCACCCAGGAAGGATGGGATACGCAGTATTTT	CATQEGWDTQYF
.	TRBV6-5	TRBD2	TRBJ2-1	TGTGCCAGCAGCCAGGGACTAGCGGTCTACAATGAGCAGTTCTTC	CASSQGLAVYNEQFF
.	TRBV9	TRBD1	TRBJ1-2	TGTGCCAGCAGCACAACCGACAGGGTTGAAGGCTACACCTTC	CASSTTDRVEGYTF
.	TRBV9	.	TRBJ2-2	TGTGCCAGCAGCGGGACAGTAAACACCGGGGAGCTGTTTTTT	CASSGTVNTGELFF
.	TRBV4-1	.	TRBJ2-2	TGCGCCAGCAGCCAAAATCCTACACAGGGTGGGACCGGGGAGCTGTTTTTT	CASSQNPTQGGTGELFF
.	TRBV5-1	.	TRBJ1-5	TGCGCCAGCAGCTTGGCGGGGCAGGGAGATCAGCCCCAGCATTTT	CASSLAGQGDQPQHF
.	TRBV7-6	.	TRBJ2-7	TGTGCCAGCAGCCCACGCCCGGTCACCAGCTCCTACGAGCAGTACTTC	CASSPRPVTSSYEQYF
.	TRBV6-5	TRBD1	TRBJ1-6	TGTGCCAGCAGACTAACAGGGGTCAATAATTCACCCCTCCACTTT	CASRLTGVNNSPLHF
.	TRBV4-3	TRBD1	TRBJ2-1	TGCGCCAGCAGCCAAGAACAGGGACAGACCTTGGTCTTC	CASSQEQGQTLVF
.	TRBV29-1	.	TRBJ2-5	TGCAGCGTTGTGCGGGGAGGAGAGACCCAGTACTTC	CSVVRGGETQYF
.	TRBV4-1	TRBD2	TRBJ2-7	TGCGCCAGCAGCCGGACTAGCGGGAGCTACGAGCAGTACTTC	CASSRTSGSYEQYF
.	TRBV6-6	.	TRBJ2-7	TGTGCCAGCAGTTACGGGAACAGCCAGACCTACGAGCAGTACTTC	CASSYGNSQTYEQYF
once	TRBV14	TRBD1	TRBJ2-7	TGTGCCAGCAGCCTCCGGGACAGGGTTTCCTACGAGCAGTACTTC	CASSLRDRVSYEQYF
.	TRBV5-1	TRBD1	TRBJ1-3	TGCGCCAGCACCCAGGGGGCTTCTGGAAACACCATATATTTT	CASTQGASGNTIYF
.	TRBV5-8	TRBD1	TRBJ1-5	TGTGCCAGCAGTCGGCCGGGACAGGGGTCATCCAGGAGCAATCAGCCCCAGCATTTT	CASSRPGQGSSRSNQPQHF
.	TRBV28	.	TRBJ1-1	TGTGCCAGCAGTTTGGTGGGGCGGAACACTGAAGCTTTCTTT	CASSLVGRNTEAFF
.	TRBV7-9	TRBD2	TRBJ2-7	TGTGCCAGCAGCGGGAGACTAGCGGGACACCACGAGCAGTACTTC	CASSGRLAGHHEQYF
.	TRBV6-4	.	TRBJ1-1	TGTGCCAGCAGTGACCACAGGGCAGGGAACACTGAAGCTTTCTTT	CASSDHRAGNTEAFF
.	TRBV5-1	.	TRBJ2-3	TGCGCCAGCGGCGACATAATGGGGAATACGCAGTATTTT	CASGDIMGNTQYF
.	TRBV27	TRBD1	TRBJ1-1	TGTGCCAGCAGTTCCCAACAGGGGGCTTTCTTT	CASSSQQGAFF
once	TRBV7-3	TRBD1	TRBJ2-2	TGTGCCAGCAGCGCGGACAGGGGGCGCGGCACGAACACCGGGGAGCTGTTTTTT	CASSADRGRGTNTGELFF
.	TRBV5-1	.	TRBJ1-2	TGCGCCAGCAGCCCCACAGGGAACTATGGCTACACCTTC	CASSPTGNYGYTF
.	TRBV5-6	.	TRBJ2-1	TGTGCCAGCAGCTTGGGAAGCGGCTACAATGAGCAGTTCTTC	CASSLGSGYNEQFF